One and the same sample provided the 19 T cell receptor beta chains below, sequenced in a study of CD8 T cells in Susac syndrome. Random hexamers primed reverse transcription of about 0.5 to 1 ug RNA. TCRdb used MiXCR to reprocess the immunoSEQ multiplex PCR reads, holding one entry per CDR3 protein. The sample includes roughly 130,000 distinct CDR3 sequences, about 94% of them seen just once. Sequenced sample: CD4+ T cells from PBMCs. The receptors stem from a human donor with multiple sclerosis.

The chain joins TRBV7-9 to TRBJ2-5; 11 bases agree with TRBD1. Germline V gene lookup returns CDR1 SEHNR and CDR2 FQNEAQ (reference sequence). The CDR3 consists of 15 residues. V shed 5 bases, J shed 5 bases, and the junction held 7 bases outside the gene matches. CDR3: CASSRGQGAVETQYF. Here the CDR3 DNA reads TGTGCCAGCAGCCGCGGACAGGGGGCGGTGGAGACCCAGTACTTC.

The chain recombines TRBV7-2 with TRBJ1-4, with 7 bases fitting TRBD1. Germline CDR1 is SGHTA and CDR2 is FQGNSA. Losses at the gene ends were 2 bases for V and 7 bases for J; bases not matched to a gene: 4. The CDR3 sequence is 14 residues long. The CDR3 protein is CASSLTSGGEKLFF. The CDR3 nucleotides are TGTGCCAGCAGCTTAACCTCAGGGGGTGAAAAACTGTTTTTT.

The J gene is TRBJ1-2, the V gene TRBV7-2, with 8 bases that match TRBD1. Per germline, CDR1 SGHTA and CDR2 FQGNSA. V shed 4 bases and J 3 bases; nucleotides not matched to a gene: 4. This CDR3 has 14 amino acids. The DNA of the CDR3 is TGTGCCAGCAGCTACGTACAGGGGGACTATGGCTACACCTTC. Translated, it gives CASSYVQGDYGYTF.

The chain uses TRBV5-1 and TRBJ2-3; 9 positions match TRBD1. V was pared by 4 bases and J by 5 bases, with 5 bases of the junction left unmatched. Germline V CDR1 and CDR2: SGHRS, YFSETQ. The CDR3 extends over 14 amino acids. The CDR3 sequence: CASSGTGQGDTQYF. DNA of the CDR3: TGCGCCAGCAGCGGGACAGGGCAGGGAGATACGCAGTATTTT.

The chain recombines TRBV30 with TRBJ2-2; D is uncertain. There are 14 residues in the CDR3. CDR1 and CDR2 from the germline V gene are GTSNPN and SVGIG (reference sequence). V was pared by 4 bases and J by 4 bases, with 13 bases between. CDR3 sequence reads: CAWNPPSFTGELFF. For the CDR3, the DNA is TGTGCCTGGAACCCTCCCTCGTTCACCGGGGAGCTGTTTTTT.

The V gene is TRBV4-3, the J gene TRBJ2-1; 8 nucleotides line up with TRBD2. This CDR3 has 15 amino acids. V trimming: 0 bases; J trimming: 5 bases; junction bases outside the gene matches: 3. CDR1 and CDR2 (germline): LGHNA, YSLEER. CDR3 loop: CASSQDRRGDNEQFF. CDR3 bases: TGCGCCAGCAGCCAAGATCGGCGGGGGGACAATGAGCAGTTCTTC.

V usage is TRBV7-2 and J usage is TRBJ2-5; D gene ambiguous. The germline gives CDR1 SGHTA, CDR2 FQGNSA. The V gene lost 5 bases and the J gene lost 4 bases, with 14 bases spanning the gap. There are 14 residues in the CDR3. The DNA of the CDR3 is TGTGCCAGCAGCCCAGCATACCACGCAGAGACCCAGTACTTC. It yields the protein CASSPAYHAETQYF.

A single count supports this clonotype. The V gene is TRBV29-1, the J gene TRBJ2-1, with 9 bases matching TRBD2. Germline V lookup: CDR1 SQVTM, CDR2 ANQGSEA. J gave up 1 base and V 0 bases, and 10 bases lay outside the gene matches. The CDR3 covers 18 residues. The CDR3 nucleotides are TGCAGCGTTGAAGATCCCAATCTAGCGGGAAGATCCTACAATGAGCAGTTCTTC. Protein sequence: CSVEDPNLAGRSYNEQFF.

This rearrangement joins TRBV18 to TRBJ1-2; D perhaps matches TRBD1 (6 bases). Trimming took 6 bases from V and 4 from J, leaving 18 bases between them. The germline CDR1 and CDR2 sequences are KGHSH and LQKENI. The CDR3 covers 15 residues. The CDR3 sequence is CASSVGQQSRYGYTF. The CDR3 nucleotides are TGTGCCAGCTCGGTCGGACAGCAATCCCGCTATGGCTACACCTTC.

The genes are TRBV18 and TRBJ1-2; D is undetermined. Germline V CDR1 and CDR2: KGHSH, LQKENI. Trimming took 2 bases from V and 4 from J, leaving 8 bases between them. CDR3 size: 13 residues. In DNA form, the CDR3 reads TGTGCCAGCTCACCAGAGACCGTCTATGGCTACACCTTC. Residues: CASSPETVYGYTF.

V gene TRBV3-1 combines with J gene TRBJ1-2; no clear D. CDR3 size: 11 residues. Per the germline V gene, CDR1 is LGHDT and CDR2 is YNNKEL (reference sequence). Trimming stripped 0 bases from V and 8 bases from J, with 4 bases between. The CDR3 loop reads CASSQDEGYTF. CDR3 coding DNA: TGTGCCAGCAGCCAAGATGAGGGCTACACCTTC.

The genes are TRBV15 and TRBJ2-1, with 8 bases that match TRBD1. The CDR3 sequence is 15 residues long. Germline V CDR1 and CDR2: LNHNV, YYDKDF (reference sequence). The junction had 6 bases not matched to a gene; V was cut back by 1 base and J by 7 bases. The CDR3 region has the DNA TGTGCCACCAGCAGAGGAGCGACAGGGGTTAATGAGCAGTTCTTC. The encoded protein is CATSRGATGVNEQFF.

The rearrangement links TRBV15 to TRBJ2-5, with TRBD2 matching over 8 bases. CDR1 and CDR2 (germline): LNHNV, YYDKDF (reference sequence). The V and J ends lost 3 bases and 9 bases, in that order; junction bases with no gene match: 12. This CDR3 is built from 15 residues. The CDR3 DNA follows: TGTGCCACCAGCAGGCCGGGAGGGGTTCAAGGGGCCCAGTACTTC. This gives the protein CATSRPGGVQGAQYF.

The chain uses TRBV25-1 and TRBJ1-2; no clear D gene. V lost 2 bases and J lost 8, with 12 bases in between. There are 13 residues in the CDR3. The V gene's germline CDR1 is MGHDK and CDR2 SYGVNS. The CDR3 loop is CASSEDPPWGYTF. In DNA form, the CDR3 reads TGTGCCAGCAGTGAAGACCCCCCCTGGGGCTACACCTTC.

The gene calls are TRBV30 and TRBJ1-6, with D unresolved. CDR1 and CDR2 from the germline V gene are GTSNPN and SVGIG (reference sequence). The CDR3 length is 15 residues. Trimming left V 0 bases short and J 11 bases short, with 17 bases between. The CDR3 is CAWSVRPGSKTPLHF. Written as DNA, the CDR3 is TGTGCCTGGAGTGTACGGCCAGGTTCTAAAACACCCCTCCACTTT.

The chain combines TRBV6-2 or TRBV6-3 with TRBJ1-2; 9 bases map to TRBD1. With V trimmed by 6 bases and J by 2 bases, 4 bases remained unmatched. CDR1 and CDR2 (germline): MNHEY, SVGEGT. This CDR3 contains 14 residues. The CDR3 coding sequence is TGTGCCAGCAGGCGGACAGGGGAAAACTATGGCTACACCTTC. Protein sequence: CASRRTGENYGYTF.

The gene calls are TRBV10-3 and TRBJ2-1; D remains ambiguous. The germline V gene has CDR1 ENHRY and CDR2 SYGVKD. Trimming shortened V by 2 bases and J by 6 bases, and 11 bases separated the two germline ends. The CDR3 runs 14 residues. The CDR3 spells CAISEQSPINEQFF. The CDR3, as DNA: TGTGCCATCAGTGAGCAATCCCCGATCAATGAGCAGTTCTTC.

The chain is built from TRBV20-1 and TRBJ2-3; D gene ambiguous. V lost 3 bases and J lost 12, with 16 bases in between. The CDR3 extends over 12 amino acids. Germline CDR1 reads DFQATT; CDR2 reads SNEGSKA (reference sequence). The CDR3 coding sequence is TGCAGTGCTAGTAGAATGACGAGTCCACAGTATTTT. This gives the protein CSASRMTSPQYF.

V and J are TRBV7-8 and TRBJ2-7; D may be TRBD1 (5 bases). CDR3 length equals 15 residues. The germline gives CDR1 SGHVS, CDR2 FQNEAQ. V lost 1 base, J lost 9 bases, and 19 bases lay in between. This CDR3 is CASSLGTSAPWGQYF. In DNA form, the CDR3 reads TGTGCCAGCAGCTTAGGGACATCTGCCCCCTGGGGGCAGTACTTC.